This TCR beta chain emerged from a study of shared clonotypes between healthy human individuals. V lost 1 base to trimming and J lost 4 bases, with 17 bases between them. The CDR3 sequence is 16 residues long. From germline, CDR1 is SGHRS and CDR2 YFSETQ. TCRdb keeps only in-frame clones here, not all; method: immunoSEQ multiplex PCR. The sample yields about 700,000 clones, under 80% seen once. Input material: memory CD4+ T cells sorted from blood. Subset described: CD45RA-negative fraction. The sequence was obtained from a woman aged 25 to 39 in good health. The V gene is TRBV5-1, the J gene TRBJ2-5; TRBD2 is a possible D gene (6 bases). The CDR3 sequence is CASSLYPARGGETQYF. The CDR3 DNA sequence: TGCGCCAGCAGCTTGTATCCTGCGAGGGGAGGAGAGACCCAGTACTTC.